The rows below give T cell receptor beta chains drawn from one sample of a study of cytomegalovirus exposure and HLA in healthy donors. This table comes from immunoSEQ multiplex PCR, and its TCRdb copy is limited to in-frame clones, with some not included. This repertoire shows roughly 100,000 clones, approximately 85% found once; its top ten account for around 3.9%. Material for sequencing was PBMCs. These receptors all come from a man aged 25 to 40 in good health and CMV-seronegative. The CDR3 runs from the conserved cysteine through the conserved F or W. Each record gives: J gene, D gene, V gene, clone size, CDR3 protein, CDR3 DNA. D genes are given only for firm matches. Clone size appears in some rows only: once, few, many, or a class for an expanded clone.

J: TRBJ2-7
D: .
V: TRBV4-1
size: .
CDR3: CASSQRPGLTYEQYF
DNA: TGCGCCAGCAGCCAACGACCGGGACTTACCTACGAGCAGTACTTC

J: TRBJ2-3
D: .
V: TRBV7-8
size: .
CDR3: CASSFSFSTDTQYF
DNA: TGTGCCAGCAGCTTCTCCTTTTCTACAGATACGCAGTATTTT

J: TRBJ1-1
D: .
V: TRBV6-5
size: .
CDR3: CASSYKGVTIEAFF
DNA: TGTGCCAGCAGTTACAAGGGGGTAACGATTGAAGCTTTCTTT

J: TRBJ2-3
D: .
V: TRBV4-1
size: few
CDR3: CASRGTANPDTQYF
DNA: TGCGCCAGCCGGGGGACGGCCAATCCAGATACGCAGTATTTT

J: TRBJ2-3
D: .
V: TRBV6-5
size: few
CDR3: CASSYSRGTDTQYF
DNA: TGTGCCAGCAGTTACTCTCGAGGAACAGATACGCAGTATTTT

J: TRBJ2-7
D: TRBD1
V: TRBV30
size: few
CDR3: CAWSTGTGAYEQYF
DNA: TGTGCCTGGAGTACCGGGACAGGGGCATACGAGCAGTACTTC

J: TRBJ1-1
D: TRBD1
V: TRBV7-9
size: .
CDR3: CASSFSGTGGTEAFF
DNA: TGTGCCAGCAGCTTCTCCGGGACAGGTGGGACTGAAGCTTTCTTT

J: TRBJ1-3
D: TRBD1
V: TRBV7-9
size: once
CDR3: CASSRGTAENTIYF
DNA: TGTGCCAGCAGCCGCGGGACAGCGGAAAACACCATATATTTT

J: TRBJ2-2
D: TRBD2
V: TRBV5-4
size: .
CDR3: CASSLAGRGANTGELFF
DNA: TGTGCCAGCAGCTTGGCCGGCCGGGGGGCGAACACCGGGGAGCTGTTTTTT

J: TRBJ2-1
D: .
V: TRBV7-6
size: .
CDR3: CASSLLTGSYNEQFF
DNA: TGTGCCAGCAGCTTACTTACGGGGTCCTACAATGAGCAGTTCTTC

J: TRBJ2-7
D: .
V: TRBV15
size: .
CDR3: CATSRTSGADGRWF
DNA: TGTGCCACCAGCAGAACCAGCGGAGCGGACGGTAGGTGGTTC

J: TRBJ2-7
D: .
V: TRBV5-4
size: .
CDR3: CASSSGALSYEQYF
DNA: TGTGCCAGCAGCTCAGGGGCATTGTCCTACGAGCAGTACTTC

J: TRBJ2-3
D: .
V: TRBV5-8
size: .
CDR3: CASSPLGLNTDTQYF
DNA: TGTGCCAGCAGCCCCCTTGGACTAAACACAGATACGCAGTATTTT

J: TRBJ2-3
D: TRBD2
V: TRBV7-9
size: .
CDR3: CASSPWGLEAGDTQYF
DNA: TGTGCCAGCAGCCCGTGGGGACTAGAGGCGGGGGATACGCAGTATTTT

J: TRBJ1-2
D: .
V: TRBV6-5
size: .
CDR3: CASSKPTALPYGYTF
DNA: TGTGCCAGCAGTAAACCGACAGCTCTTCCTTATGGCTACACCTTC

J: TRBJ2-7
D: .
V: TRBV19
size: .
CDR3: CASSIGQGTYEQYF
DNA: TGTGCCAGTAGTATAGGTCAGGGGACCTACGAGCAGTACTTC

J: TRBJ1-1
D: .
V: TRBV5-4
size: .
CDR3: CASSSKTNTEAFF
DNA: TGTGCCAGCAGCTCAAAAACAAACACTGAAGCTTTCTTT

J: TRBJ2-2
D: TRBD2
V: TRBV7-9
size: .
CDR3: CASSSRLAGDTGELFF
DNA: TGTGCCAGCAGCTCCCGACTAGCGGGAGACACCGGGGAGCTGTTTTTT

J: TRBJ1-4
D: TRBD1
V: TRBV6-5
size: .
CDR3: CASSGQDNEKLFF
DNA: TGTGCCAGCAGCGGACAGGATAATGAAAAACTGTTTTTT

J: TRBJ2-1
D: TRBD2
V: TRBV5-3
size: .
CDR3: CARSLTLAGVSNEQFF
DNA: TGTGCCAGAAGCCTTACCCTAGCGGGAGTCAGCAATGAGCAGTTCTTC

J: TRBJ2-1
D: TRBD2
V: TRBV30
size: .
CDR3: CAWRTERDYNEQFF
DNA: TGTGCCTGGAGGACCGAGCGGGACTACAATGAGCAGTTCTTC

J: TRBJ1-5
D: TRBD1
V: TRBV7-2
size: .
CDR3: CASSLGGTENQPQHF
DNA: TGTGCCAGCAGCTTAGGTGGGACAGAGAATCAGCCCCAGCATTTT

J: TRBJ2-7
D: TRBD1
V: TRBV6-1
size: .
CDR3: CASTPERDRVYEQYF
DNA: TGTGCCAGCACCCCAGAACGGGACAGGGTGTACGAGCAGTACTTC

J: TRBJ2-1
D: .
V: TRBV28
size: .
CDR3: CASSLGGLEYNEQFF
DNA: TGTGCCAGCAGTTTAGGCGGACTTGAGTACAATGAGCAGTTCTTC

J: TRBJ2-1
D: .
V: TRBV7-9
size: .
CDR3: CASSLDTYNEQFF
DNA: TGTGCCAGCAGCTTAGACACCTACAATGAGCAGTTCTTC

J: TRBJ1-3
D: TRBD1
V: TRBV7-3
size: few
CDR3: CASSLIGQGGYSGNTIYF
DNA: TGTGCCAGCAGCTTAATCGGACAGGGAGGGTACTCTGGAAACACCATATATTTT

J: TRBJ1-4
D: .
V: TRBV29-1
size: .
CDR3: CSVVWQGDEKLFF
DNA: TGCAGCGTTGTCTGGCAGGGTGACGAAAAACTGTTTTTT

J: TRBJ2-2
D: TRBD2
V: TRBV2
size: .
CDR3: CASRGGLANTGELFF
DNA: TGTGCCAGCAGGGGAGGACTAGCGAACACCGGGGAGCTGTTTTTT